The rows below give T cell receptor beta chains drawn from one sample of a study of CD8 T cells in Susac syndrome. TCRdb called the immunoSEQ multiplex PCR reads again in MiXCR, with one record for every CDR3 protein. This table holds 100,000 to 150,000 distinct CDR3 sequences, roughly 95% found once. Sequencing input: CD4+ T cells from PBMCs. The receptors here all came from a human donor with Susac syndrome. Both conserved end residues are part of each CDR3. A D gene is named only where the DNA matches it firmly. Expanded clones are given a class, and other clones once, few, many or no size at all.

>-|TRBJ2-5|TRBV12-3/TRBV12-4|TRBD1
TGTGCCAGCAGTTACAGGGGACAAGAGACCCAGTACTTC
CASSYRGQETQYF
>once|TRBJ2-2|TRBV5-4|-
TGTGCCAGCAGCTTGATGGGGGACACCGGGGAGCTGTTTTTT
CASSLMGDTGELFF
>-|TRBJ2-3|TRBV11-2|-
TGTGCCAGCAGCCTACAACGGAGAGGAGGGCCAGATACGCAGTATTTT
CASSLQRRGGPDTQYF
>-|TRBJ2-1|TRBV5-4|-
TGTGCCAGCAGCTTGATTATGTCGGAGCAGTTCTTC
CASSLIMSEQFF
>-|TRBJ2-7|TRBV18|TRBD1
TGTGCCAGCTCACCGGGACAGGGGGGAAGCGAGCAGTACTTC
CASSPGQGGSEQYF
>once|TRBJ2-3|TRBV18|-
TGTGCCAGCTCACCACCCTCCATACATACGCAGTATTTT
CASSPPSIHTQYF
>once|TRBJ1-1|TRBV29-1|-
TGCAGCGCTGGCCGGGGGAAGGAAGCTTTCTTT
CSAGRGKEAFF
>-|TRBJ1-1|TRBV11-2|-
TGTGCCAGCAGCTTGGGCACAGGGATGTACACTGAAGCTTTCTTT
CASSLGTGMYTEAFF
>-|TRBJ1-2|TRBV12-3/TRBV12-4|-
TGTGCCAGCAGTTCAAGGGTGGGAAGGGCTAACTATGGCTACACCTTC
CASSSRVGRANYGYTF
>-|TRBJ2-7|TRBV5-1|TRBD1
TGCGCCAGCAGCTTTGGGACAGGGGGCTACGAGCAGTACTTC
CASSFGTGGYEQYF
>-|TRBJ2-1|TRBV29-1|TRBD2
TGCAGCGTTGCTCACGGCAGCGGGAGCTACAATGAGCAGTTCTTC
CSVAHGSGSYNEQFF
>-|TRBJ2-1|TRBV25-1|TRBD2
TGTGCCAGCAGCGGGCCGGGACTAGCGGGCAATGAGCAGTTCTTC
CASSGPGLAGNEQFF
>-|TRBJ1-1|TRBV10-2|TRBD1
TGCGCCAGCACCCGGGACAGATACACTGAAGCTTTCTTT
CASTRDRYTEAFF
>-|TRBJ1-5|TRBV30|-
TGTGCCTGGAGTGCCTCCTCCACAATTCAGCCCCAGCATTTT
CAWSASSTIQPQHF
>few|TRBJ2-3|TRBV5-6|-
TGTGCCAGCAGCTTGTCCGGCCGAGGAACAGATACGCAGTATTTT
CASSLSGRGTDTQYF
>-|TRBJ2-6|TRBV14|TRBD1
TGTGCCAGCAGCCCCACGCTCGGGACAGGCCTCTCTGGGGCCAACGTCCTGACTTTC
CASSPTLGTGLSGANVLTF
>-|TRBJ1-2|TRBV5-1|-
TGCGCCAGCAGCTCACAGGGTGAGGGCTATGGCTACACCTTC
CASSSQGEGYGYTF
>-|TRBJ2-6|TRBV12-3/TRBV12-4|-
TGTGCCAGCAGTTTTGGAGGGGGAAGTGGGGCCAACGTCCTGACTTTC
CASSFGGGSGANVLTF
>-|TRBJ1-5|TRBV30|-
TGTGCCTGGAGTGGGACGGATTTCAATCAGCCCCAGCATTTT
CAWSGTDFNQPQHF
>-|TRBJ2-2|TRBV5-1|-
TGCGCCAGCAGGATGGGGGACTACACCGGGGAGCTGTTTTTT
CASRMGDYTGELFF
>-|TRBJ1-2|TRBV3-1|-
TGTGCCAGCAGCCAAGAGTTAGGAAGGGACTATGGCTACACCTTC
CASSQELGRDYGYTF
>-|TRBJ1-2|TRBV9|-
TGTGCCAGCAGCGTAGAGGCTGGCTACACCTTC
CASSVEAGYTF
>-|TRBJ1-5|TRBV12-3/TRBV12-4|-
TGTGCCAGCAGTTTAAGGGTTAGCAATCAGCCCCAGCATTTT
CASSLRVSNQPQHF
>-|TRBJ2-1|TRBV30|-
TGTGCCTGGAGTGTAGGGGGGGGTCTCGATGAGCAGTTCTTC
CAWSVGGGLDEQFF
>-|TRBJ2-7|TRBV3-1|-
TGTGCCAGCAGCCCGGACAGCGGGGCAAGCTCCTACGAGCAGTACTTC
CASSPDSGASSYEQYF
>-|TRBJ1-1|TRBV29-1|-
TGCAGCGTTGACGCGGGTTTGAACACTGAAGCTTTCTTT
CSVDAGLNTEAFF
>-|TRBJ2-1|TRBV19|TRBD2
TGTGCCAGTAATCGGCCTAGCGGGTACAATGAGCAGTTCTTC
CASNRPSGYNEQFF
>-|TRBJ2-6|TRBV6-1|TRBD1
TGTGCCAGCACCGAGACAGGGTCCCGCTCTGGGGCCAACGTCCTGACTTTC
CASTETGSRSGANVLTF
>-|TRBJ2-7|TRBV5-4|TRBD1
TGTGCCAGCAGACCCGACAGGGGATACTCCTACGAGCAGTACTTC
CASRPDRGYSYEQYF
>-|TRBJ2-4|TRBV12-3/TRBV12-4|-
TGTGCCAGCAGTTCCCAAGAGGGGGGCAAAAACATTCAGTACTTC
CASSSQEGGKNIQYF
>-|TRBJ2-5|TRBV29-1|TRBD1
TGCAGCGTTAGGCCCGGGACAGTCCAAGAGACCCAGTACTTC
CSVRPGTVQETQYF
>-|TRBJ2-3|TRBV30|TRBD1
TGTGCCTGGAGTGTACAGGGGGATACGCAGTATTTT
CAWSVQGDTQYF
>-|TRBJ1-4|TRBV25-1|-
TGTGCCAGCAGTCCGGGCGGGGCCACTAATGAAAAACTGTTTTTT
CASSPGGATNEKLFF
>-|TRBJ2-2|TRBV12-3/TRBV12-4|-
TGTGCCAGCAGTTTACAGGGCGGGGAGCTGTTTTTT
CASSLQGGELFF
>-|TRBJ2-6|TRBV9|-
TGTGCCAGCACAAAGGGCTTAGGCTCTGGGGCCAACGTCCTGACTTTC
CASTKGLGSGANVLTF
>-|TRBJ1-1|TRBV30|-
TGTGCCTGGAGGGGAGACATGAACACTGAAGCTTTCTTT
CAWRGDMNTEAFF
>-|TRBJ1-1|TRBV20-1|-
TGCAGTGCTAGATCTGGGAACACTGAAGCTTTCTTT
CSARSGNTEAFF
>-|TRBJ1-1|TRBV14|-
TGTGCCAGCAGCAAGGGGTCGAACACTGAAGCTTTCTTT
CASSKGSNTEAFF
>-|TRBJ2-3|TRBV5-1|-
TGCGCCAGCAGCGCCAACGTTCAGAGAAGCACAGATACGCAGTATTTT
CASSANVQRSTDTQYF
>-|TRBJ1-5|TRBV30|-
TGTGCCTGGAGTTTCCACGCGTTCGGCAATCAGCCCCAGCATTTT
CAWSFHAFGNQPQHF
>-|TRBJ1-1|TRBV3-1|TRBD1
TGTGCCAGCAGCCTCAAGACAGGGTTATCTGAAGCTTTCTTT
CASSLKTGLSEAFF
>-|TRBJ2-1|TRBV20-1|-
TGCAGTGCTAACCCCGACAGATCGATTAGCAATGAGCAGTTCTTC
CSANPDRSISNEQFF
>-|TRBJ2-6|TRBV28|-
TGTGCCAGCAGTTTCGCCGGAGCTGGGGCCAACGTCCTGACTTTC
CASSFAGAGANVLTF
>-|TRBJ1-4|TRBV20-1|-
TGCAGTGCTAGCAGACAGGTTAATGAAAAACTGTTTTTT
CSASRQVNEKLFF